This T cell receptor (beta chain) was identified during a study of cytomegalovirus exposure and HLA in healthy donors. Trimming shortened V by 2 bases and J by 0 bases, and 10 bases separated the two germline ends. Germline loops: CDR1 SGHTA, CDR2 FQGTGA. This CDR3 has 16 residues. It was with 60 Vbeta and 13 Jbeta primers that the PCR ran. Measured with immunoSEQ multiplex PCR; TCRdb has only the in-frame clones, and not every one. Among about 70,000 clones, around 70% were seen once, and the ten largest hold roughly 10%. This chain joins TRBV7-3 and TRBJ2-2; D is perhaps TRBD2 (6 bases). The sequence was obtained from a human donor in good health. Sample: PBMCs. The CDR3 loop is CASSLQPGANTGELFF. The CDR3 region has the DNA TGTGCCAGCAGCTTACAACCGGGGGCGAACACCGGGGAGCTGTTTTTT.